These T cell receptor beta chains were read from a single sample in a study of cytomegalovirus exposure and HLA in healthy donors. TCRdb's table, derived via immunoSEQ multiplex PCR, lists solely in-frame clones and lacks some. The sample has approximately 180,000 clones, about 87% seen once. Sequenced sample: PBMCs. These receptors all stem from a woman in her thirties in good health and CMV-seronegative. CDR3s include the opening cysteine and the closing phenylalanine or tryptophan. The order of the fields is J gene, clone size, D gene, V gene, CDR3 DNA, CDR3 protein. D genes are given only for firm matches. Not all rows give a size; the values are once, few, many and, for expanded clones, a class.

J: TRBJ1-5; size: .; D: .; V: TRBV30; DNA: TGTGCCTGGAGTGGGCAGGGGCCGGCTGGCCAGCCCCAGCATTTT; CDR3: CAWSGQGPAGQPQHF
J: TRBJ2-4; size: .; D: .; V: TRBV29-1; DNA: TGCAGCGCGAACTTGCGGGATAGCATAAACATTCAGTACTTC; CDR3: CSANLRDSINIQYF
J: TRBJ2-3; size: few; D: TRBD2; V: TRBV4-1; DNA: TGCGCCAGCAGCCGGACCGCTAGCGGGTACACAGATACGCAGTATTTT; CDR3: CASSRTASGYTDTQYF
J: TRBJ1-1; size: .; D: TRBD1; V: TRBV5-1; DNA: TGCGCCAGCAGCGGCCTGGGGGACAGAGATGAAGCTTTCTTT; CDR3: CASSGLGDRDEAFF
J: TRBJ2-3; size: .; D: TRBD2; V: TRBV14; DNA: TGTGCCAGCAGCTCCCGACTAGCGGGGACAGATACGCAGTATTTT; CDR3: CASSSRLAGTDTQYF
J: TRBJ1-1; size: .; D: .; V: TRBV5-6; DNA: TGTGCCAGCAGCTTCAGGTGGTCCCTACTTACGAACACTGAAGCTTTCTTT; CDR3: CASSFRWSLLTNTEAFF
J: TRBJ2-7; size: .; D: TRBD1; V: TRBV2; DNA: TGTGCCAGCAGGGCGGACAGGGTCGGTTCCTACGAGCAGTACTTC; CDR3: CASRADRVGSYEQYF
J: TRBJ1-2; size: .; D: .; V: TRBV7-6; DNA: TGTGCCAGCAGCCCGGACAAGAACTATGGCTACACCTTC; CDR3: CASSPDKNYGYTF
J: TRBJ1-6; size: .; D: .; V: TRBV5-4; DNA: TGTGCCAGCAGCTTGGAAAGCTCACCCCTCCACTTT; CDR3: CASSLESSPLHF
J: TRBJ2-6; size: .; D: .; V: TRBV7-9; DNA: TGTGCCAGCAGCTTATACGGCTCTGGGGCCAACGTCCTGACTTTC; CDR3: CASSLYGSGANVLTF
J: TRBJ1-2; size: once; D: .; V: TRBV7-2; DNA: TGTGCCAGCAGCAAGGGAGAAAACTATGGCTACACCTTC; CDR3: CASSKGENYGYTF
J: TRBJ2-1; size: once; D: TRBD1; V: TRBV4-1; DNA: TGCGCCAGCAGCCCGCGACAGGGAAGCAATGAGCAGTTCTTC; CDR3: CASSPRQGSNEQFF
J: TRBJ2-2; size: .; D: TRBD2; V: TRBV4-2; DNA: TGTGCCAGCAGGAAAGGGACTACTAGCGGGGGCACCGGGGAGCTGTTTTTT; CDR3: CASRKGTTSGGTGELFF
J: TRBJ2-2; size: .; D: .; V: TRBV7-8; DNA: TGTGCCAGCAGCTTAGTGGGGGCCACCGGGGAGCTGTTTTTT; CDR3: CASSLVGATGELFF
J: TRBJ1-6; size: once; D: .; V: TRBV6-1; DNA: TGTGCCAGCCGTTCACCCCTCCACTTT; CDR3: CASRSPLHF
J: TRBJ2-5; size: .; D: .; V: TRBV5-6; DNA: TGTGCCAGCAGCTCAAAACAGGGGACTGAAGAGACCCAGTACTTC; CDR3: CASSSKQGTEETQYF
J: TRBJ2-3; size: few; D: TRBD2; V: TRBV5-1; DNA: TGCGCCAGCAGCTTACGGGGGGACACAGATACGCAGTATTTT; CDR3: CASSLRGDTDTQYF
J: TRBJ2-2; size: .; D: TRBD1; V: TRBV4-2; DNA: TGTGCCAGCAGCCCGGACGTCCTAGGGGGCAACACCGGGGAGCTGTTTTTT; CDR3: CASSPDVLGGNTGELFF
J: TRBJ2-5; size: once; D: TRBD2; V: TRBV5-1; DNA: TGCGCCAGCAGCTTGGGGCTAGCGGAGGGAGAGACCCAGTACTTC; CDR3: CASSLGLAEGETQYF
J: TRBJ2-5; size: .; D: .; V: TRBV21-1; DNA: TGTGCCAGCAGCGTTAGGGACAGGGAGGGAGAGACCCAGTACTTC; CDR3: CASSVRDREGETQYF
J: TRBJ1-2; size: .; D: .; V: TRBV19; DNA: TGTGCCAGTACCGATCCCGACGGAGATGGCTACACCTTC; CDR3: CASTDPDGDGYTF
J: TRBJ1-2; size: .; D: .; V: TRBV7-2; DNA: TGTGCCAGTACGGGAGTAAGCTATGGCTACACCTTC; CDR3: CASTGVSYGYTF
J: TRBJ2-1; size: .; D: TRBD1; V: TRBV5-1; DNA: TGCGCCAGCAGCCCCACCAGGGACAGGGTAAATGAGCAGTTCTTC; CDR3: CASSPTRDRVNEQFF
J: TRBJ2-3; size: .; D: .; V: TRBV7-6; DNA: TGTGCCAGCAGATCGACGCCACAGAGCACAGATACGCAGTATTTT; CDR3: CASRSTPQSTDTQYF
J: TRBJ2-3; size: once; D: .; V: TRBV19; DNA: TGTGCCAGTAGTATCTCCCTTATCACAGATACGCAGTATTTT; CDR3: CASSISLITDTQYF
J: TRBJ2-3; size: .; D: TRBD2; V: TRBV9; DNA: TGTGCCAGCAGCGTAGCGGGGGGTATCTCTTTGGCAGATACGCAGTATTTT; CDR3: CASSVAGGISLADTQYF
J: TRBJ2-3; size: .; D: .; V: TRBV27; DNA: TGTGCCAGCAGTGGCACAGTGGAATCTCATACGCAGTATTTT; CDR3: CASSGTVESHTQYF
J: TRBJ2-3; size: few; D: TRBD2; V: TRBV29-1; DNA: TGCAGCGTTGATGTAGCGGGGGGACTCTCGGGAACGCAGTATTTT; CDR3: CSVDVAGGLSGTQYF
J: TRBJ1-2; size: few; D: .; V: TRBV4-1; DNA: TGCGCCAGCAGCCAAGTTCCTGGGCATGGCTACACCTTC; CDR3: CASSQVPGHGYTF
J: TRBJ1-3; size: few; D: .; V: TRBV1; DNA: TGCACCAGCAGCCAAGGCACAATGAACACCATATATTTT; CDR3: CTSSQGTMNTIYF
J: TRBJ1-2; size: .; D: .; V: TRBV5-6; DNA: TGTGCCAGCAGCCAAATTGGGTCAGAGGTGTCCTATGGCTACACCTTC; CDR3: CASSQIGSEVSYGYTF
J: TRBJ2-3; size: once; D: TRBD2; V: TRBV5-6; DNA: TGTGCCAGCAGCCCTGGTGTCGGGGGGGCCGCAGATACGCAGTATTTT; CDR3: CASSPGVGGAADTQYF
J: TRBJ2-5; size: .; D: .; V: TRBV5-1; DNA: TGCGCCAGCAGCTTGGCATTGGGACTTGGGGGAGAGACCCAGTACTTC; CDR3: CASSLALGLGGETQYF
J: TRBJ1-1; size: .; D: .; V: TRBV19; DNA: TGTGCCAGTAGTATAGGAGGGCCTGAAGCTTTCTTT; CDR3: CASSIGGPEAFF
J: TRBJ1-1; size: .; D: TRBD1; V: TRBV23-1; DNA: TGCGCCATTCGCGACAGGGGAAAAACTGAAGCTTTCTTT; CDR3: CAIRDRGKTEAFF
J: TRBJ2-2; size: .; D: .; V: TRBV4-2; DNA: TGTGCCAGCAGCCAAGGGGAGAGGGAAACCGGGGAGCTGTTTTTT; CDR3: CASSQGERETGELFF
J: TRBJ1-2; size: .; D: TRBD1; V: TRBV5-6; DNA: TGTGCCAGCAGCACGGGACAGGCCAACTATGGCTACACCTTC; CDR3: CASSTGQANYGYTF
J: TRBJ1-1; size: .; D: .; V: TRBV6-5; DNA: TGTGCCAGCAGTTACTTGGGCGAAGATGACGAAGCTTTCTTT; CDR3: CASSYLGEDDEAFF
J: TRBJ2-1; size: .; D: TRBD2; V: TRBV11-3; DNA: TGTGCCAGCAGCCCCAGAGCGGGGGCGTACAATGAGCAGTTCTTC; CDR3: CASSPRAGAYNEQFF
J: TRBJ2-2; size: .; D: TRBD2; V: TRBV7-9; DNA: TGTGCCAGCAGCCACGGACTAGCGGCGAACACCGGGGAGCTGTTTTTT; CDR3: CASSHGLAANTGELFF
J: TRBJ2-5; size: few; D: TRBD1; V: TRBV6-6; DNA: TGTGCCAGCAGCATGGACAGGGCTACGGGGGAGACCCAGTACTTC; CDR3: CASSMDRATGETQYF
J: TRBJ2-4; size: .; D: .; V: TRBV10-2; DNA: TGCGCCAGCAGTACAGACAGAGCCAAAAACATTCAGTACTTC; CDR3: CASSTDRAKNIQYF
J: TRBJ2-7; size: once; D: TRBD1; V: TRBV4-1; DNA: TGCGCCAGCAGCCAAGGGGTACAGGGGTCCTACGAGCAGTACTTC; CDR3: CASSQGVQGSYEQYF
J: TRBJ1-5; size: once; D: .; V: TRBV19; DNA: TGTGCCAGTATGGGGGGGGCCGTTCAGCCCCAGCATTTT; CDR3: CASMGGAVQPQHF
J: TRBJ2-5; size: .; D: TRBD2; V: TRBV7-2; DNA: TGTGCCAGCAGCATACAGGGACTAGCGGGGGAAGAGACCCAGTACTTC; CDR3: CASSIQGLAGEETQYF
J: TRBJ1-1; size: .; D: TRBD1; V: TRBV27; DNA: TGTGCCAGCAGTTTAACCCCAGGGGGCACTGAAGCTTTCTTT; CDR3: CASSLTPGGTEAFF
J: TRBJ2-3; size: once; D: .; V: TRBV15; DNA: TGTGCCACCAGCAGAGAATTAGCGACAGATACGCAGTATTTT; CDR3: CATSRELATDTQYF
J: TRBJ1-2; size: few; D: .; V: TRBV21-1; DNA: TGTGCCAGCAGCAACATCTTGGGGGATGGACAGGGAGGTGGCTACACCTTC; CDR3: CASSNILGDGQGGGYTF
J: TRBJ1-5; size: many; D: .; V: TRBV27; DNA: TGTGCCAGCAGTTTAGCGCAGGGGAGCAATCAGCCCCAGCATTTT; CDR3: CASSLAQGSNQPQHF
J: TRBJ2-2; size: .; D: .; V: TRBV5-6; DNA: TGTGCCAGCAGCTGGAGGGACAGACTCACCGGGGAGCTGTTTTTT; CDR3: CASSWRDRLTGELFF
J: TRBJ1-1; size: .; D: TRBD1; V: TRBV6-1; DNA: TGTGCCAGCATTTTGACAGGGGCTGAAGCTTTCTTT; CDR3: CASILTGAEAFF
J: TRBJ1-2; size: .; D: .; V: TRBV5-5; DNA: TGTGCCAGCAGCCACAGTCACTATGGCTACACCTTC; CDR3: CASSHSHYGYTF
J: TRBJ2-2; size: .; D: TRBD2; V: TRBV6-1; DNA: TGTGCCAGCAGCCCCCTGGGAGGGGACACCGGGGAGCTGTTTTTT; CDR3: CASSPLGGDTGELFF